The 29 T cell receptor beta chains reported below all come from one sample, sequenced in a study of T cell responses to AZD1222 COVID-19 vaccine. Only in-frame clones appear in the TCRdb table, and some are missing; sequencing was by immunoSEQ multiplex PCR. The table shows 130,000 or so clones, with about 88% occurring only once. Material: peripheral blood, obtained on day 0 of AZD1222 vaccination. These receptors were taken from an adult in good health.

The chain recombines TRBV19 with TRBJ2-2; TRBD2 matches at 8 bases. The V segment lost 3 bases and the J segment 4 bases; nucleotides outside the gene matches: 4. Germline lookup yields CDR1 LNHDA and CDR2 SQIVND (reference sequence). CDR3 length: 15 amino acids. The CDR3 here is CASSMGRGATGELFF. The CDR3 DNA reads TGTGCCAGTAGTATGGGGCGGGGGGCCACCGGGGAGCTGTTTTTT.

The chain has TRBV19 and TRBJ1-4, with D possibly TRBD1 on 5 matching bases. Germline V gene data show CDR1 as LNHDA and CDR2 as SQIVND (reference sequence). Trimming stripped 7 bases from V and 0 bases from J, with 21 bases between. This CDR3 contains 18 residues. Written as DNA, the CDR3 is TGTGCCAGTAAACGGACGGCGACCCCGGGGGCAACTAATGAAAAACTGTTTTTT. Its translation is CASKRTATPGATNEKLFF. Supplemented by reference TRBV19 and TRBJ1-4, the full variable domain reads DGGITQSPKYLFRKEGQNVTLSCEQNLNHDAMYWYRQDPGQGLRLIYYSQIVNDFQKGDIAEGYSVSREKKESFPLTVTSAQKNPTAFYLCASKRTATPGATNEKLFFGSGTQLSVL.

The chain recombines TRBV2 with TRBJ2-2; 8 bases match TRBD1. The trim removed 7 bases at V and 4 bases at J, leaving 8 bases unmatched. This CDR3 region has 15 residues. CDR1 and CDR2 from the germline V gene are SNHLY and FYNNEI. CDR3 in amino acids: CASTRDRSSTGELFF. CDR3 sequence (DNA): TGTGCCAGCACCCGGGACAGGAGTTCCACCGGGGAGCTGTTTTTT.

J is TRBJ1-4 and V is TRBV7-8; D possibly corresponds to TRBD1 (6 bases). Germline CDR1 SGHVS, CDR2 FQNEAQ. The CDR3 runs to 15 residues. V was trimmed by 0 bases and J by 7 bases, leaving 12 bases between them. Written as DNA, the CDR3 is TGTGCCAGCAGCTTAGCCCAGGGGCGAGTTGAAAAACTGTTTTTT. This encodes CASSLAQGRVEKLFF.

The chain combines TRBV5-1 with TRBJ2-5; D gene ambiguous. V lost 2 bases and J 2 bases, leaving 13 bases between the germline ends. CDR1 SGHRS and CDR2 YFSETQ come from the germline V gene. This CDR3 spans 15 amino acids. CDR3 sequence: CASSFTTPTQETQYF. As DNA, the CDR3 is TGCGCCAGCAGCTTCACGACTCCCACTCAAGAGACCCAGTACTTC.

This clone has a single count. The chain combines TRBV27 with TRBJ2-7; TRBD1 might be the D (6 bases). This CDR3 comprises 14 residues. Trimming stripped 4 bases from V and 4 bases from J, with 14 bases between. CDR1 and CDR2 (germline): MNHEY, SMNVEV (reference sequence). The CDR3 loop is CASSYQQQGYEQYF. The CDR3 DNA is TGTGCCAGCAGTTATCAGCAACAGGGTTACGAGCAGTACTTC.

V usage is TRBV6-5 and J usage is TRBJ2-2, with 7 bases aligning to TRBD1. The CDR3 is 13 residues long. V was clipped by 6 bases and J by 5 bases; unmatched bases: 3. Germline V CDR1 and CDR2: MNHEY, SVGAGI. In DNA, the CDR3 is TGTGCCAGCAGGACAGGGTGGACCGGGGAGCTGTTTTTT. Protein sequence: CASRTGWTGELFF.

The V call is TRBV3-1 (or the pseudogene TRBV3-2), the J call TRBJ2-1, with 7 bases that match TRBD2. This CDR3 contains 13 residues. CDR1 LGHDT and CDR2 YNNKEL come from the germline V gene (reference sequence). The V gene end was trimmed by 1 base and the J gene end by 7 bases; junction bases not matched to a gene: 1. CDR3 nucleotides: TGTGCCAGCAGCCAAGGGGGGGGTAATGAGCAGTTCTTC. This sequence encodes CASSQGGGNEQFF.

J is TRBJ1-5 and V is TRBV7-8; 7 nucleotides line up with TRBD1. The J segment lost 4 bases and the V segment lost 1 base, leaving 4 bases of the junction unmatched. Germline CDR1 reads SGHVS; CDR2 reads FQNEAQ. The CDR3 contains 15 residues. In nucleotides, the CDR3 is TGTGCCAGCAGCTTAGGTGGGACAGTTAATCAGCCCCAGCATTTT. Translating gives CASSLGGTVNQPQHF.

CDR3 sequence: CASSLYKGGEKLFF. Here the CDR3 DNA reads TGCGCCAGCAGCCTTTATAAGGGGGGTGAAAAACTGTTTTTT. The chain recombines TRBV5-1 with TRBJ1-4; possible D gene TRBD1, 6 bases. Trimming cost V 4 bases and J 7 bases, with 14 bases left between them. There are 14 residues in the CDR3. Germline values: CDR1 SGHRS, CDR2 YFSETQ. The variable domain in full, completed from reference TRBV5-1 and TRBJ1-4, reads KAGVTQTPRYLIKTRGQQVTLSCSPISGHRSVSWYQQTPGQGLQFLFEYFSETQRNKGNFPGRFSGRQFSNSRSEMNVSTLELGDSALYLCASSLYKGGEKLFFGSGTQLSVL.

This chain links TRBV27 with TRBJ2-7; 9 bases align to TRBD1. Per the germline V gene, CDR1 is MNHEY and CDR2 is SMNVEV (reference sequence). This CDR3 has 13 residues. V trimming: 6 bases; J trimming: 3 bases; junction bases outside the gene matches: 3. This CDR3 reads CASRTGGGYEQYF. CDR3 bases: TGTGCCAGCAGGACAGGGGGAGGCTACGAGCAGTACTTC.

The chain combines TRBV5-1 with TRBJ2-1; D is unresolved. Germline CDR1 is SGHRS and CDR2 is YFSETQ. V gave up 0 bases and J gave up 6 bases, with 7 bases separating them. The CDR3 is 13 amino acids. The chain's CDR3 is CASSLVGRNEQFF. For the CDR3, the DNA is TGCGCCAGCAGCTTGGTCGGGCGCAATGAGCAGTTCTTC. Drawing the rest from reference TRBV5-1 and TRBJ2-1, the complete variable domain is KAGVTQTPRYLIKTRGQQVTLSCSPISGHRSVSWYQQTPGQGLQFLFEYFSETQRNKGNFPGRFSGRQFSNSRSEMNVSTLELGDSALYLCASSLVGRNEQFFGPGTRLTVL.

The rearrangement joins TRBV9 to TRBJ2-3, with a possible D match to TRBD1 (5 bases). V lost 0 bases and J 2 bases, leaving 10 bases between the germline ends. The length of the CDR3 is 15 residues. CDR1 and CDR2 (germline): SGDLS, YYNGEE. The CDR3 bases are TGTGCCAGCAGCGTAGGGGGCCCCGCCACAGATACGCAGTATTTT. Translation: CASSVGGPATDTQYF.

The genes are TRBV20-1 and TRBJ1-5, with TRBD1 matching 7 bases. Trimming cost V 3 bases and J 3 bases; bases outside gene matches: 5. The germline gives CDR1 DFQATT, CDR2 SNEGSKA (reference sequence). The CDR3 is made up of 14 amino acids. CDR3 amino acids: CSASLGQNNQPQHF. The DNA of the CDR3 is TGCAGTGCTAGTCTGGGACAGAACAATCAGCCCCAGCATTTT.

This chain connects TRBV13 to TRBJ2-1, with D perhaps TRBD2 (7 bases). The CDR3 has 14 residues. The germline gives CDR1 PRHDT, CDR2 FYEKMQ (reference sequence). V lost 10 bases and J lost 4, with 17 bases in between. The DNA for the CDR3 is TGTGCCACCCAGGGGCTAGCGGATTACAATGAGCAGTTCTTC. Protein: CATQGLADYNEQFF.

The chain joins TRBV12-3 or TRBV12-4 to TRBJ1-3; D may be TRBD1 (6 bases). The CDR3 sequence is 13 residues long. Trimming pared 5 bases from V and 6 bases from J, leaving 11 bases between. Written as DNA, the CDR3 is TGTGCCAGCAGTATACAGGGTGTAAACACCATATATTTT. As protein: CASSIQGVNTIYF.

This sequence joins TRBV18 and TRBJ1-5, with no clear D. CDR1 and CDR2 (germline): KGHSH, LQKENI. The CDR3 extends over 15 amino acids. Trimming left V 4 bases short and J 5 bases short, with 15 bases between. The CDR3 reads CASSLAPGSDQPQHF. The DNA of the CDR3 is TGTGCCAGCTCACTGGCCCCGGGCTCCGATCAGCCCCAGCATTTT.

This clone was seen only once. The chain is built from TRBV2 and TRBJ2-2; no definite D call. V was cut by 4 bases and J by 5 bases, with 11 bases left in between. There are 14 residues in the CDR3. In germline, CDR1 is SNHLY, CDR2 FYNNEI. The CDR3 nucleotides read TGTGCCAGCAGTGTCATGACTGGGACCGGGGAGCTGTTTTTT. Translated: CASSVMTGTGELFF.

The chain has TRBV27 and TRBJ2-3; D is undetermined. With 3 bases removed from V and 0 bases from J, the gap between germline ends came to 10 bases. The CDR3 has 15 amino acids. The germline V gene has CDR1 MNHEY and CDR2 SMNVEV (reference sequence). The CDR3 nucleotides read TGTGCCAGCAGTTTTAAGGGTTCTAGCACAGATACGCAGTATTTT. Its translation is CASSFKGSSTDTQYF.

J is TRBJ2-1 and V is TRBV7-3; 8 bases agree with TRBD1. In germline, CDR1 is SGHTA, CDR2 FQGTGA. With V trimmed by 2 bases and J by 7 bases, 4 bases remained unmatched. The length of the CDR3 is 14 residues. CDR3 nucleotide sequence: TGTGCCAGCAGCTTAGACAGGGGATTGAATGAGCAGTTCTTC. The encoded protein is CASSLDRGLNEQFF.

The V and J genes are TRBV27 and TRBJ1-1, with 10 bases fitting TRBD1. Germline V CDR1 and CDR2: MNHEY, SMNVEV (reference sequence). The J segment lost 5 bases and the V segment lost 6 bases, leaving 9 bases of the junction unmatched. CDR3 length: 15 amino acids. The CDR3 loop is CASRRGGQGWTEAFF. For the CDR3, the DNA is TGTGCCAGCAGGCGGGGGGGACAGGGGTGGACTGAAGCTTTCTTT.

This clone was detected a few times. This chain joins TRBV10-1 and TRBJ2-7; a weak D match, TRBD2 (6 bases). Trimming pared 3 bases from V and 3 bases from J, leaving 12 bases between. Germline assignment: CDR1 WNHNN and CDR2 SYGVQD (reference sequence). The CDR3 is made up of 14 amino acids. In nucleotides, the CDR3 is TGCGCCAGCAGTGAAGGTCGGGAGCGCTACGAGCAGTACTTC. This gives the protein CASSEGRERYEQYF.

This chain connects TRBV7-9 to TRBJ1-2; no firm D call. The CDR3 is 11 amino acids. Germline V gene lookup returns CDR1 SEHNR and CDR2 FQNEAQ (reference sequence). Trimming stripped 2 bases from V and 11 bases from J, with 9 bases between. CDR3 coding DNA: TGTGCCAGCAGCTTAAGCCGGGAGTACACCTTC. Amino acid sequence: CASSLSREYTF.

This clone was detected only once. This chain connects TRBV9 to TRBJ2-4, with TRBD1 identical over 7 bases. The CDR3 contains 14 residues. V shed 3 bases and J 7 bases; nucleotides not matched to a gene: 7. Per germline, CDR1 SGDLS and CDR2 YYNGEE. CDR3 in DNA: TGTGCCAGCAGCGCGGGACAGTACTTGAACATTCAGTACTTC. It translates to CASSAGQYLNIQYF.

Written as DNA, the CDR3 is TGTGCCAGCAGTTCCCACAGGGGTAGCAATCAGCCCCAGCATTTT. Translating gives CASSSHRGSNQPQHF. The chain is built from TRBV6-5 and TRBJ1-5, with 7 nucleotides matching TRBD1. Trimming cost V 4 bases and J 0 bases; bases outside gene matches: 3. CDR3 length: 15 residues. The germline V gene has CDR1 MNHEY and CDR2 SVGAGI.

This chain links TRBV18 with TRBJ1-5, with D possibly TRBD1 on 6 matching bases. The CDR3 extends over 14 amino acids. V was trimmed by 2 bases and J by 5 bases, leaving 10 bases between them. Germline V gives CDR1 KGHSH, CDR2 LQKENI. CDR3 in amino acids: CASSPGDKYQPQHF. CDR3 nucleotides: TGTGCCAGCTCACCAGGGGACAAATATCAGCCCCAGCATTTT.

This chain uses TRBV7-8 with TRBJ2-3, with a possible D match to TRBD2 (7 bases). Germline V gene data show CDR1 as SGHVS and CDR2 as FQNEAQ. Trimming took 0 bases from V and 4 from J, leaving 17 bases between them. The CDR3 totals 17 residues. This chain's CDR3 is CASSLAMLGGASDTQYF. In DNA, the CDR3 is TGTGCCAGCAGCTTAGCGATGCTGGGGGGGGCCTCAGATACGCAGTATTTT.

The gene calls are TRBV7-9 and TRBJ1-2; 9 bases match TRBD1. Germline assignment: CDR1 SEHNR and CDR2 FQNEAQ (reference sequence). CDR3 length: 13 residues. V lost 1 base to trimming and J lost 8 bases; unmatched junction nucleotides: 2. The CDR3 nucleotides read TGTGCCAGCAGCTTAGGGACAGGGGAAGGCTACACCTTC. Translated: CASSLGTGEGYTF. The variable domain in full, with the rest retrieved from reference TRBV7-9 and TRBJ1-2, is DTGVSQNPRHKITKRGQNVTFRCDPISEHNRLYWYRQTLGQGPEFLTYFQNEAQLEKSRLLSDRFSAERPKGSFSTLEIQRTEQGDSAMYLCASSLGTGEGYTFGSGTRLTVV.

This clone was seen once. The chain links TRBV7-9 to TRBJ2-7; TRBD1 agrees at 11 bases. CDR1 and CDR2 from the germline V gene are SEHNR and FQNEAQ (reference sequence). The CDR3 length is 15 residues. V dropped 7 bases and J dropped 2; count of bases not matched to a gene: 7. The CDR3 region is CASTRGDRGAYEQYF. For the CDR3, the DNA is TGTGCCAGCACCCGCGGGGACAGGGGGGCCTACGAGCAGTACTTC.